The 7 T cell receptor beta chains below come from one sample, sequenced in a study of OX40 agonist ivuxolimab in advanced cancers. Measured with immunoSEQ multiplex PCR; TCRdb has only the in-frame clones, and not every one. The data show roughly 41,000 clones, 88% seen once. Sequenced here: CD4+ or CD8+ T cells sorted from blood, sampled in a trial of the OX40 agonist ivuxolimab. These receptors all stem from an adult with an advanced solid tumor such as melanoma, head and neck, liver or kidney cancer.

The chain recombines TRBV5-1 with TRBJ1-4, with 8 nucleotides matching TRBD1. V shed 4 bases and J 4 bases; nucleotides not matched to a gene: 9. CDR1 and CDR2 (germline): SGHRS, YFSETQ. This CDR3 is built from 16 residues. The CDR3 sequence is CASSTGQGTDNEKLFF. The CDR3 DNA is TGCGCCAGCAGCACCGGACAGGGAACAGATAATGAAAAACTGTTTTTT.

The chain carries TRBV6-6 and TRBJ1-1; no definite D call. V gave up 4 bases and J gave up 4 bases, with 10 bases separating them. CDR3 length: 13 residues. The germline CDR1 and CDR2 sequences are MNHNY and SVGAGI (reference sequence). CDR3 bases: TGTGCCAGCAGTTTTTCGGGGAGCACTGAAGCTTTCTTT. This sequence encodes CASSFSGSTEAFF.

The chain uses TRBV10-3 and TRBJ2-7; the D gene could be TRBD1 or TRBD2 (5 bases each). With 6 bases removed from V and 10 bases from J, the gap between germline ends came to 16 bases. CDR1 ENHRY and CDR2 SYGVKD come from the germline V gene. This CDR3 has 12 amino acids. DNA for the CDR3: TGTGCCATCAGCGAGGGTTTGGACATCCAGTACTTC. Translated: CAISEGLDIQYF.

This clone was seen just once. The V gene is TRBV7-9, the J gene TRBJ2-7, with 8 nucleotides matching TRBD1. Germline CDR1 SEHNR, CDR2 FQNEAQ (reference sequence). The CDR3 contains 14 residues. Trimming at V came to 3 bases and at J to 3 bases, leaving 4 bases not matched to a gene. The CDR3 DNA sequence: TGTGCCAGCAGCTTTCGGGACAGGAGCTACGAGCAGTACTTC. Translating it yields CASSFRDRSYEQYF.

The rearrangement links TRBV6-5 to TRBJ2-7; TRBD2 matches 7 bases. V lost 0 bases and J lost 6; bases outside the gene matches: 2. The germline gives CDR1 MNHEY, CDR2 SVGAGI. The CDR3 loop spans 13 amino acids. The CDR3 DNA sequence: TGTGCCAGCAGTTACTCGGGGACTACCGAGCAGTACTTC. It codes for CASSYSGTTEQYF.

The chain combines TRBV7-2 with TRBJ2-7; 11 bases are a match to TRBD1. Looked up from germline, CDR1 is SGHTA and CDR2 is FQGNSA. This CDR3 region has 13 residues. Losses at the gene ends were 5 bases for V and 6 bases for J; bases not matched to a gene: 3. CDR3 sequence (DNA): TGTGCCAGCAGCCAGGACAGGGGGCGCGAGCAGTACTTC. Its translation is CASSQDRGREQYF.

The chain has TRBV6-5 and TRBJ2-7; TRBD2 matches 7 bases. Trimming cost V 6 bases and J 2 bases; bases outside gene matches: 4. Germline V lookup: CDR1 MNHEY, CDR2 SVGAGI. This CDR3 comprises 13 residues. The CDR3 DNA reads as TGTGCCAGCAGGCCTAGCGGAACCTACGAGCAGTACTTC. Amino acids: CASRPSGTYEQYF.